This entry lists 25 T cell receptor beta chains sequenced from one sample in a study of T cell responses to AZD1222 COVID-19 vaccine (dated by TCRdb to the early 2020s). The method behind the library was the immunoSEQ multiplex PCR assay. TCRdb obtained this table from immuneACCESS and retained in-frame rearrangements with V and J assigned. These tables miss some clones; where compared with another copy, unresolved V genes account for less than half of the shortfall, and the remainder is unexplained. The sample table holds roughly 100,000 clones, of which 70% to 90% were seen once. The ten largest clones take up about 1.5% of the sample. Sample time point, as interpreted from the label and publication: baseline before first vaccination. The source was peripheral blood, collected on day 0 of AZD1222 vaccination. The receptors here all came from an adult in good health.

V and J are TRBV7-6 and TRBJ2-7; D not certain. The CDR3 is made up of 13 amino acids. Between the trimmed V and J ends, which lost 0 bases and 6 bases, there was a span of 9 bases. Germline loops: CDR1 SGHVS, CDR2 FNYEAQ. The CDR3 coding sequence is TGTGCCAGCAGCTTAGCGGCGTCGGCCGAGCAGTACTTC. Its protein is CASSLAASAEQYF. Combining the CDR3 with reference TRBV7-6 and TRBJ2-7 gives the whole variable domain GAGVSQSPRYKVTKRGQDVALRCDPISGHVSLYWYRQALGQGPEFLTYFNYEAQQDKSGLPNDRFSAERPEGSISTLTIQRTEQRDSAMYRCASSLAASAEQYFGPGTRLTVT.

The chain links TRBV7-2 to TRBJ1-1; 8 bases fit TRBD1. The CDR3 runs 13 residues. Unmatched junction bases numbered 7, after V lost 7 bases and J lost 6 bases. The germline V gene encodes CDR1 SGHTA and CDR2 FQGNSA. As DNA, the CDR3 is TGTGCCAGCATTCTGGACAGGGTGGCTGAAGCTTTCTTT. Translating gives CASILDRVAEAFF.

V usage is TRBV28 and J usage is TRBJ1-5; maybe TRBD1 (5 bases). The V gene's germline CDR1 is MDHEN and CDR2 SYDVKM. The CDR3 contains 18 residues. V lost 6 bases and J 0 bases, leaving 21 bases between the germline ends. Here the CDR3 DNA reads TGTGCCAGCAGCGATCGGAGGGGAGGGACTTCTAGCAATCAGCCCCAGCATTTT. Translated, it gives CASSDRRGGTSSNQPQHF.

The V gene is TRBV15, the J gene TRBJ2-7, with 12 positions matching TRBD2. The junction had 7 bases not matched to a gene; V was cut back by 4 bases and J by 12 bases. Germline V lookup: CDR1 LNHNV, CDR2 YYDKDF (reference sequence). The CDR3 sequence is 13 residues long. The CDR3 sequence: CATSNAGLAGRYF. Written as DNA, the CDR3 is TGTGCCACCAGCAATGCCGGACTAGCGGGACGGTACTTC.

The chain links TRBV4-3 to TRBJ1-4; unclear D gene. CDR3 length equals 13 residues. V lost 3 bases and J lost 8, with 10 bases in between. The germline gives CDR1 LGHNA, CDR2 YSLEER. The CDR3 DNA reads TGCGCCAGCAGCCAGACCGGGAGGGAAAAACTGTTTTTT. As protein: CASSQTGREKLFF.

The rearrangement joins TRBV4-3 to TRBJ2-7; no clear D. Germline V CDR1 and CDR2: LGHNA, YSLEER. V was shortened by 0 bases and J by 11 bases, with 17 bases between the two germline ends. CDR3 length: 14 residues. DNA for the CDR3: TGCGCCAGCAGCCAAGATTCCCCGCGGTCCCCGAAGTACTTC. This codes for CASSQDSPRSPKYF.

A remark on this clone: Other DNA sequences in this sample translate to the same CDR3. J is TRBJ1-1 and V is TRBV18; D gene ambiguous. CDR3 length: 13 residues. V gave up 1 base and J gave up 2 bases, with 5 bases separating them. Germline V CDR1 and CDR2: KGHSH, LQKENI. Here the CDR3 DNA reads TGTGCCAGCTCACCACAAGGAAACACTGAAGCTTTCTTT. Protein product: CASSPQGNTEAFF.

The chain is built from TRBV4-3 and TRBJ1-4; D might be TRBD1 (5 bases). The length of the CDR3 is 21 residues. V was cut by 0 bases and J by 8 bases, with 31 bases left in between. The germline V gene encodes CDR1 LGHNA and CDR2 YSLEER. In nucleotides, the CDR3 is TGCGCCAGCAGCCAAGAAAGTGCCCGAAACAGTGGGGCGTTCGGCCTCGAAAAACTGTTTTTT. This translates into CASSQESARNSGAFGLEKLFF.

The rearrangement joins TRBV30 to TRBJ2-5, with TRBD1 as a possible D gene (6 bases). The CDR3 runs to 14 residues. The ends were cut back, 3 bases at V and 5 bases at J, with 16 bases in the middle. Germline-derived CDR1 and CDR2 are GTSNPN and SVGIG (reference sequence). This CDR3 is CAWRGAPVGETQYF. The CDR3, as DNA: TGTGCCTGGAGGGGGGCCCCGGTCGGGGAGACCCAGTACTTC.

The gene calls are TRBV4-3 and TRBJ2-3; possibly TRBD1 for D (6 bases). The V and J ends lost 3 bases and 0 bases respectively, with 19 bases between them. The CDR3 spans 18 residues. Germline V CDR1 and CDR2: LGHNA, YSLEER. The CDR3: CASSHVLQGPPSTDTQYF. CDR3 bases: TGCGCCAGCAGCCATGTTCTACAGGGACCCCCTAGCACAGATACGCAGTATTTT.

The rearrangement uses TRBV27 and TRBJ1-3; perhaps TRBD1 as D (5 bases). The CDR3 contains 15 residues. Trimming left V 0 bases short and J 0 bases short, with 6 bases between. CDR1 is MNHEY, CDR2 SMNVEV, per germline (reference sequence). CDR3 sequence: CASSLSRGSGNTIYF. DNA for the CDR3: TGTGCCAGCAGTTTATCGAGGGGCTCTGGAAACACCATATATTTT.

This rearrangement joins TRBV28 to TRBJ2-3, with 7 bases identical to TRBD2. The CDR3 runs to 16 residues. CDR1 and CDR2 (germline): MDHEN, SYDVKM. Trimming took 6 bases from V and 2 from J; bases not matched to a gene: 11. This CDR3 is CASSRLTSDPTDTQYF. In DNA form, the CDR3 reads TGTGCCAGCAGCCGTCTCACTAGCGACCCCACAGATACGCAGTATTTT. Based on the CDR3 plus reference TRBV28 and TRBJ2-3, the full variable domain is DVKVTQSSRYLVKRTGEKVFLECVQDMDHENMFWYRQDPGLGLRLIYFSYDVKMKEKGDIPEGYSVSREKKERFSLILESASTNQTSMYLCASSRLTSDPTDTQYFGPGTRLTVL.

The chain has TRBV5-6 and TRBJ2-7; the D gene is possibly TRBD2 (6 bases). Trimming removed 3 bases from V and 6 bases from J, with 19 bases in between. Germline lookup yields CDR1 SGHDT and CDR2 YYEEEE. The CDR3 runs to 15 residues. Here the CDR3 reads CASSSAGLSRGEQYF. The CDR3 nucleotides are TGTGCCAGCAGCTCAGCGGGCCTCAGTCGGGGCGAGCAGTACTTC.

In DNA, the CDR3 is TGTGCCAGCAGCTCCGAAGGACAGGGCCGGAGGATGGTGAACACTGAAGCTTTCTTT. The encoded protein is CASSSEGQGRRMVNTEAFF. This chain joins TRBV7-9 and TRBJ1-1; 8 bases align to TRBD1. Germline V gene data show CDR1 as SEHNR and CDR2 as FQNEAQ (reference sequence). The CDR3 is 19 amino acids. J lost 0 bases, V lost 4 bases, and 16 bases had no gene match.

The chain joins TRBV28 to TRBJ2-1, with 8 bases identical to TRBD1. Germline trimming cut 8 bases from V and 9 bases from J; bases unmatched to any gene: 9. Germline V gene sequence: CDR1 MDHEN, CDR2 SYDVKM. The length of the CDR3 is 13 residues. CDR3 sequence: CASYSQGAGEQFF. CDR3 bases: TGTGCCAGCTACTCTCAGGGGGCGGGTGAGCAGTTCTTC. The full variable domain, its missing parts supplied by reference TRBV28 and TRBJ2-1, is DVKVTQSSRYLVKRTGEKVFLECVQDMDHENMFWYRQDPGLGLRLIYFSYDVKMKEKGDIPEGYSVSREKKERFSLILESASTNQTSMYLCASYSQGAGEQFFGPGTRLTVL.

As for this clone: Other DNA sequences in this specimen translate into the identical CDR3. The J gene is TRBJ1-1, the V gene TRBV28; D not certain. In germline, CDR1 is MDHEN, CDR2 SYDVKM. V was pared by 5 bases and J by 0 bases, with 7 bases between. This CDR3 is built from 13 residues. The CDR3 region is CASSPTVNTEAFF. CDR3 bases: TGTGCCAGCAGTCCAACAGTGAACACTGAAGCTTTCTTT.

The chain joins TRBV3-1 (or the pseudogene TRBV3-2) to TRBJ1-3; tentatively, D is TRBD1 (6 bases). Trimming stripped 4 bases from V and 4 bases from J, with 11 bases between. CDR1 is LGHDT, CDR2 YNNKEL, per germline (reference sequence). The CDR3 totals 14 residues. CDR3 DNA sequence: TGTGCCAGCAGCCCTAGGGGGGAAGGAAACACCATATATTTT. Encoded protein: CASSPRGEGNTIYF.

The chain is built from TRBV11-2 and TRBJ1-5, with unresolved D. Germline CDR1 SGHAT, CDR2 FQNNGV. Trimming removed 4 bases from V and 5 bases from J, with 6 bases in between. The CDR3 length is 12 residues. The CDR3 protein is CASSSGDQPQHF. The CDR3 nucleotides read TGTGCCAGCAGCTCGGGAGATCAGCCCCAGCATTTT.

This clone occurred once. The gene calls are TRBV7-3 and TRBJ2-3; tentative D call: TRBD2 (5 bases). The CDR3 consists of 13 residues. Trimming removed 0 bases at V and 6 bases at J, with 7 bases between. Germline CDR1 and CDR2: SGHTA and FQGTGA. The CDR3 region is CASSLTREDTQYF. The CDR3, as DNA: TGTGCCAGCAGCTTAACGAGGGAGGATACGCAGTATTTT.

This chain uses TRBV9 with TRBJ2-5, with D maybe TRBD1 (5 bases). Trimming removed 2 bases from V and 0 bases from J, with 11 bases in between. Germline V gene sequence: CDR1 SGDLS, CDR2 YYNGEE. CDR3 length: 15 residues. CDR3 sequence reads: CASSVGWGHQETQYF. Here the CDR3 DNA reads TGTGCCAGCAGCGTTGGTTGGGGCCACCAAGAGACCCAGTACTTC.

The chain links TRBV10-3 to TRBJ1-5; the D is unclear. Trimming removed 6 bases at V and 4 bases at J, with 16 bases between. Germline CDR1 reads ENHRY; CDR2 reads SYGVKD. This CDR3 is built from 15 residues. CDR3 in amino acids: CAISDIATENQPQHF. CDR3 DNA sequence: TGTGCCATCAGCGACATCGCAACAGAGAATCAGCCCCAGCATTTT.

The chain has TRBV7-3 and TRBJ2-2; either TRBD1 or TRBD2 may supply D (6 bases each). The V gene's germline CDR1 is SGHTA and CDR2 FQGTGA. The V end was cut by 2 bases, the J end by 6 bases, with 7 bases between. The CDR3 totals 13 residues. The CDR3, as DNA: TGTGCCAGCAGCTTACGGGGGCCCGGGGAGCTGTTTTTT. This sequence encodes CASSLRGPGELFF.

The chain combines TRBV6-5 with TRBJ2-3, with D uncertain. Germline V gene sequence: CDR1 MNHEY, CDR2 SVGAGI. The length of the CDR3 is 13 residues. The ends were cut back, 7 bases at V and 2 bases at J, with 10 bases in the middle. DNA of the CDR3: TGTGCCAGCACCCCCTACACCACAGATACGCAGTATTTT. Translating gives CASTPYTTDTQYF.

The V call is TRBV27, the J call TRBJ1-1, with 11 positions matching TRBD1. Germline CDR1 and CDR2: MNHEY and SMNVEV (reference sequence). Unmatched junction bases numbered 5, after V lost 7 bases and J lost 4 bases. The CDR3 is 14 amino acids. DNA of the CDR3: TGTGCCAGCACCCTAGGGACAGGGGGCACTGAAGCTTTCTTT. As protein: CASTLGTGGTEAFF.

The gene calls are TRBV5-1 and TRBJ2-1; TRBD1 aligns across 9 bases. Losses at the gene ends were 2 bases for V and 5 bases for J; bases not matched to a gene: 2. Per the germline V gene, CDR1 is SGHRS and CDR2 is YFSETQ. The CDR3 contains 14 residues. The CDR3 protein is CASSFRTGDNEQFF. CDR3 DNA sequence: TGCGCCAGCAGCTTTAGGACAGGGGACAATGAGCAGTTCTTC.